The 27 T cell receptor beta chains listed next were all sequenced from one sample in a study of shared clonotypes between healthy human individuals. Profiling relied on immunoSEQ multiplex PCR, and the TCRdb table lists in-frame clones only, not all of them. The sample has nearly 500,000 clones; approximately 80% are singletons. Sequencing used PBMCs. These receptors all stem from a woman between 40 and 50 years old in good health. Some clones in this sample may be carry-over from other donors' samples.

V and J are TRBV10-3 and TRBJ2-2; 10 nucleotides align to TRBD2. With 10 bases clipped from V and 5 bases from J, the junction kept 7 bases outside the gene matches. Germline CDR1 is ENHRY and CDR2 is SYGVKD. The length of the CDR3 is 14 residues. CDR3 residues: CATGLAEGTGELFF. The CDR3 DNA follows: TGTGCCACCGGACTAGCGGAGGGGACCGGGGAGCTGTTTTTT.

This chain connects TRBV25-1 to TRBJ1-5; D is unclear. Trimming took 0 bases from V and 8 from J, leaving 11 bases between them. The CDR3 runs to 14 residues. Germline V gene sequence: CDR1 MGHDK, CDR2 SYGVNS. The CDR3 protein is CASSEYGGWEPQHF. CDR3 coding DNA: TGTGCCAGCAGTGAATATGGCGGTTGGGAGCCCCAGCATTTT. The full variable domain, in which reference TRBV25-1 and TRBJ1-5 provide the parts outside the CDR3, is EADIYQTPRYLVIGTGKKITLECSQTMGHDKMYWYQQDPGMELHLIHYSYGVNSTEKGDLSSESTVSRIRTEHFPLTLESARPSHTSQYLCASSEYGGWEPQHFGDGTRLSIL.

The DNA of the CDR3 is TGTGCCAGCAGGACTACCGCGGCCCAGGGTACCGGGGAGCTGTTTTTT. Encoded protein: CASRTTAAQGTGELFF. The chain combines TRBV6-6 with TRBJ2-2; D assignment may be TRBD1 or TRBD2 (5 bases each). The CDR3 totals 16 residues. The germline gives CDR1 MNHNY, CDR2 SVGAGI (reference sequence). Trimming removed 6 bases at V and 5 bases at J, with 19 bases between.

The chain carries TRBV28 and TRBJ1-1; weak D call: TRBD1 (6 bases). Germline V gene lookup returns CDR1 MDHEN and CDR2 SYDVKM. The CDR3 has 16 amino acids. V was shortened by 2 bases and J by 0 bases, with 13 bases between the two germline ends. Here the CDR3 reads CASSLEGGRLNTEAFF. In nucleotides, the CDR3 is TGTGCCAGCAGTTTAGAGGGGGGACGGCTGAACACTGAAGCTTTCTTT.

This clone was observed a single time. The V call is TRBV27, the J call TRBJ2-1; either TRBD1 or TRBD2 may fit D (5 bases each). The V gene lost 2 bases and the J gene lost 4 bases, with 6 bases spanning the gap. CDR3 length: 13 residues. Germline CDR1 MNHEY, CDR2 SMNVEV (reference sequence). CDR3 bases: TGTGCCAGCAGTTTAGAGGGGTACAATGAGCAGTTCTTC. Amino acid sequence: CASSLEGYNEQFF.

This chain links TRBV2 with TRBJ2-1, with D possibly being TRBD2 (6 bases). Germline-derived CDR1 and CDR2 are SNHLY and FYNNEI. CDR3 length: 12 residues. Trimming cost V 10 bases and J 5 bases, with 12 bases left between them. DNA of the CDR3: TGTGCCATCCCGGGACTCGACAATGAGCAGTTCTTC. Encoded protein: CAIPGLDNEQFF.

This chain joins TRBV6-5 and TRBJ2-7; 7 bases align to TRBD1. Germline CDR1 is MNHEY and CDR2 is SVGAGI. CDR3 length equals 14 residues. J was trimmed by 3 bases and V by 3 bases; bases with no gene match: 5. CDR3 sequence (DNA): TGTGCCAGCAGTTATGACAGGGAAGGCTACGAGCAGTACTTC. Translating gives CASSYDREGYEQYF.

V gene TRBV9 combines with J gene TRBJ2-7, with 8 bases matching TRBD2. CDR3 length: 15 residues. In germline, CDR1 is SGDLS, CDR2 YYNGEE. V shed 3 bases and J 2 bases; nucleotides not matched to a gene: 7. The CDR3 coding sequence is TGTGCCAGCAGCGCCTCTAGCGGGCTAACCTACGAGCAGTACTTC. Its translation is CASSASSGLTYEQYF.

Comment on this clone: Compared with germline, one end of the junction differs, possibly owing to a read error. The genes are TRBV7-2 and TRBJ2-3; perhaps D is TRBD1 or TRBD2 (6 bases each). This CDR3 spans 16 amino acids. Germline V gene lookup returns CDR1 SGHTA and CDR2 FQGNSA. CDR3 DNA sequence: TGTGCCAGCAGCCAGGGAGGTGGGACAAGGGGTACCATTGAGCATTTT. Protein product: CASSQGGGTRGTIEHF. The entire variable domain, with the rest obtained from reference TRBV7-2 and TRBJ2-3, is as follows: GAGVSQSPSNKVTEKGKDVELRCDPISGHTALYWYRQSLGQGLEFLIYFQGNSAPDKSGLPSDRFSAERTGGSVSTLTIQRTQQEDSAVYLCASSQGGGTRGTIEHFGPGTRLTVL.

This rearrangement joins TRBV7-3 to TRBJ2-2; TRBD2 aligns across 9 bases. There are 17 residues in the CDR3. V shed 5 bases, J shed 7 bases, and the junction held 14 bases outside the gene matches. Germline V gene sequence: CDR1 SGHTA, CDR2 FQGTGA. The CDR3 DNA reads TGTGCCAGCAGCCCCAGTGGGGTAGCGGGGGCGAGCGGGGAGCTGTTTTTT. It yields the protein CASSPSGVAGASGELFF.

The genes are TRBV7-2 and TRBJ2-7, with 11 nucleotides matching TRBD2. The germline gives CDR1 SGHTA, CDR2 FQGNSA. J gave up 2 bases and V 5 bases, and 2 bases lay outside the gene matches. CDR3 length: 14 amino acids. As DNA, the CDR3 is TGTGCCAGCAGCAAACTAGCGGGGGCCTACGAGCAGTACTTC. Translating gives CASSKLAGAYEQYF.

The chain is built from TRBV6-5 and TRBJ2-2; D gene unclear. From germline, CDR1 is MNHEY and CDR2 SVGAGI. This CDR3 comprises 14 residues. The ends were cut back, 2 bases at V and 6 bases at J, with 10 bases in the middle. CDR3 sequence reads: CASSYAARSGELFF. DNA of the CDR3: TGTGCCAGCAGTTACGCCGCTAGGTCCGGGGAGCTGTTTTTT.

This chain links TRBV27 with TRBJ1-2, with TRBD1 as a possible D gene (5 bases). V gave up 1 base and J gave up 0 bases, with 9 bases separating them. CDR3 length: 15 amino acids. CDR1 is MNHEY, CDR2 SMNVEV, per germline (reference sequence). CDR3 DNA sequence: TGTGCCAGCAGTTTATTGGGGGGGTCTAACTATGGCTACACCTTC. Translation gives CASSLLGGSNYGYTF.

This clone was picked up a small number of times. In nucleotides, the CDR3 is TGTGCCAGCAGCTTAGCCCGAAATCAGCCCCAGCATTTT. Translation gives CASSLARNQPQHF. The rearrangement joins TRBV7-2 to TRBJ1-5; no definite D call. From germline, CDR1 is SGHTA and CDR2 FQGNSA. The CDR3 has 13 amino acids. V dropped 0 bases and J dropped 4 bases, with 4 bases sitting between them. Combining the CDR3 with reference TRBV7-2 and TRBJ1-5 gives the whole variable domain GAGVSQSPSNKVTEKGKDVELRCDPISGHTALYWYRQSLGQGLEFLIYFQGNSAPDKSGLPSDRFSAERTGGSVSTLTIQRTQQEDSAVYLCASSLARNQPQHFGDGTRLSIL.

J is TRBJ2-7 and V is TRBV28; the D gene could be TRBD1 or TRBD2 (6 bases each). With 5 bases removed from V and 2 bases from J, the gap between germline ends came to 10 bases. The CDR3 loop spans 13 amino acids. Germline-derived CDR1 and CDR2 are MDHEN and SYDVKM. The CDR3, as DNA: TGTGCCAGCAGTAAAGGGGGGACCTACGAGCAGTACTTC. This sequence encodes CASSKGGTYEQYF.

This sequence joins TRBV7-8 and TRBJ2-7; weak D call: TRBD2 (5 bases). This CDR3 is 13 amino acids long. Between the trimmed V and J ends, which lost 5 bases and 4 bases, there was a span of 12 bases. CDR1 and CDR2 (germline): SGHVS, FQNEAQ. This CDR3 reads CASSDRLRYEQYF. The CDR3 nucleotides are TGTGCCAGCAGCGATAGACTAAGATACGAGCAGTACTTC.

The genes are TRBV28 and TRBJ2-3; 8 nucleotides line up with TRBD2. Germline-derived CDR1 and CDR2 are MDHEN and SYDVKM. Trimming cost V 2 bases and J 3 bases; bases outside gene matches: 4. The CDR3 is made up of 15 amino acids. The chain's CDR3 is CASSLAGRGTDTQYF. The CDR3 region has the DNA TGTGCCAGCAGTTTAGCCGGGAGGGGGACAGATACGCAGTATTTT.

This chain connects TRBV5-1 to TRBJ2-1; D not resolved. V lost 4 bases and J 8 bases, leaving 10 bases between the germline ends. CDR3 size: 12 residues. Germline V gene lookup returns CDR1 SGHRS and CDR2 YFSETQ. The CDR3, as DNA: TGCGCCAGCAGCCCTAGGGAACATGAGCAGTTCTTC. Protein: CASSPREHEQFF.

This CDR3 reads CASSLSRTGELFF. DNA of the CDR3: TGTGCCAGCAGCTTATCCCGGACAGGGGAGCTGTTTTTT. V gene TRBV7-7 combines with J gene TRBJ2-2; a possible D gene is TRBD1 (5 bases). The germline CDR1 and CDR2 sequences are SSHAT and FNYEAQ (reference sequence). The V and J ends lost 2 bases and 8 bases respectively, with 9 bases between them. The CDR3 is made up of 13 amino acids.

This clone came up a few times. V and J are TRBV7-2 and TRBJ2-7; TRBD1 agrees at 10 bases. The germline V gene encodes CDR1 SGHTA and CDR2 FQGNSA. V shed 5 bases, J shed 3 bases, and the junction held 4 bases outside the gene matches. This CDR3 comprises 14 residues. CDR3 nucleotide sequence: TGTGCCAGCAGCACCCGGACAGGGGGCTACGAGCAGTACTTC. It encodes CASSTRTGGYEQYF.

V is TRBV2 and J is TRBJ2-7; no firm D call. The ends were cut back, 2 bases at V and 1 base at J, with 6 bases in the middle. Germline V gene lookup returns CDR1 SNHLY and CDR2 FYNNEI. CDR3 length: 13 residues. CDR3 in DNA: TGTGCCAGCAGTGAAAGGCTATCCTACGAGCAGTACTTC. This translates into CASSERLSYEQYF.

The CDR3 sequence: CASSLRDRGQGTDTQYF. The CDR3 nucleotides are TGTGCCAGCAGCTTACGGGACAGGGGGCAGGGGACAGATACGCAGTATTTT. The V call is TRBV7-8, the J call TRBJ2-3; 12 bases align to TRBD1. The V and J ends lost 2 bases and 3 bases, in that order; junction bases with no gene match: 6. The CDR3 consists of 17 residues. Germline assignment: CDR1 SGHVS and CDR2 FQNEAQ.

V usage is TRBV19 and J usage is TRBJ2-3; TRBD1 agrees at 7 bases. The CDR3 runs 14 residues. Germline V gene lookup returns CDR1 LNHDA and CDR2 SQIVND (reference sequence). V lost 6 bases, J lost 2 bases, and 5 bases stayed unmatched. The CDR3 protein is CASSQQGPTDTQYF. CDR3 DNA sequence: TGTGCCAGTAGCCAACAGGGGCCCACAGATACGCAGTATTTT.

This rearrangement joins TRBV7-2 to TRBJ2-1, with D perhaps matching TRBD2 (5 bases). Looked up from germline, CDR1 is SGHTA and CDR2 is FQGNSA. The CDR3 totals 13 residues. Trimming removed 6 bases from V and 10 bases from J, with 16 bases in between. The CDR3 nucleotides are TGTGCCAGCAGTCTTGGACTCTCCCGGGAGCAGTTCTTC. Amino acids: CASSLGLSREQFF.

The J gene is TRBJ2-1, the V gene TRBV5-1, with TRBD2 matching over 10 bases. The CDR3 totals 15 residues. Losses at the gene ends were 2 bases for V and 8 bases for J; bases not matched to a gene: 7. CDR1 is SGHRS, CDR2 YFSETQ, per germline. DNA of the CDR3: TGCGCCAGCAGCTTAAAAGCGGGAGGGGTCGATGAGCAGTTCTTC. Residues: CASSLKAGGVDEQFF.

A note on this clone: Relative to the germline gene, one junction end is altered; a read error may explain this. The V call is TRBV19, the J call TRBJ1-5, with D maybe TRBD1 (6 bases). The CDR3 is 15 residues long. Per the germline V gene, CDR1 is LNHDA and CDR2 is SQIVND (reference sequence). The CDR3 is CASSATPGQSQTQHF. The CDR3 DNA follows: TGTGCCAGTAGTGCGACCCCAGGACAGTCTCAGACCCAGCATTTT.

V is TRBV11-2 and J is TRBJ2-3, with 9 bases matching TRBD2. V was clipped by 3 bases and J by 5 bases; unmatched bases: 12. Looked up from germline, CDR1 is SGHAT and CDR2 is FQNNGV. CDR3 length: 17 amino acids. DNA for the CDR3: TGTGCCAGCAGCTTGGGAATAGCGGGAGTTGGGGAAGATACGCAGTATTTT. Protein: CASSLGIAGVGEDTQYF.